This TCR beta chain was recovered during a study of immune evolution from preneoplasia to lung adenocarcinoma. Notes on the study in general: Later-stage lesions appeared to have more T cells, more diversity, less clonality. KRAS-mutant nodules had the highest T cell clonality.

V lost 4 bases and J 12 bases, leaving 13 bases between the germline ends. The V gene's germline CDR1 is SNHLY and CDR2 FYNNEI. The CDR3 is 11 amino acids. About this clone: Its specificity is unknown.

Between about 2013 and 2018, patients underwent resection in Japan or China. After pathologic assessment, macro-dissection selected premalignant or tumor cells for extraction. Assay: immunoSEQ multiplex PCR; the TCRdb copy retains only in-frame clones and omits some. The table has several thousand clones, approximately 86% seen once. The chain has TRBV2 and TRBJ2-7; D unclear. This clonotype was obtained from a donor aged 70 or over with lung adenocarcinoma. The sample comprised FFPE minimally invasive lung adenocarcinoma tissue. The CDR3 DNA reads TGTGCCAGCAGTGGATATGAGAGGCCGTACTTC. It encodes CASSGYERPYF.